This T cell receptor (beta chain) was sequenced during a study of tumor and adjacent non-tumor tissue in lung cancer. The template was RNA from unsorted bulk tissue. More than 3 cm separated this lung sample from the edge of the tumor. TCRbeta libraries were built with three rounds of nested PCR, modified from ARM-PCR. From the multiplex PCR reads, TCRdb called clonotypes with MiXCR, one entry per CDR3 protein. The sample yields about 76,000 distinct CDR3 sequences, 80% to 90% seen once. The V gene's germline CDR1 is SGHAT and CDR2 FQNNGV. The CDR3 consists of 16 residues. Trimming at V came to 5 bases and at J to 7 bases, leaving 14 bases not matched to a gene.

The chain is built from TRBV11-2 and TRBJ1-3; 7 bases match TRBD1. The source of this sequence is a man between 60 and 70 years old with non-small cell lung cancer. Sequencing was carried out using distant non-tumor lung tissue. CDR3 sequence: CASSEQGSSSCNTIYF. The CDR3 bases are TGTGCCAGCAGCGAACAGGGGTCGAGTTCTTGTAACACCATATATTTT.